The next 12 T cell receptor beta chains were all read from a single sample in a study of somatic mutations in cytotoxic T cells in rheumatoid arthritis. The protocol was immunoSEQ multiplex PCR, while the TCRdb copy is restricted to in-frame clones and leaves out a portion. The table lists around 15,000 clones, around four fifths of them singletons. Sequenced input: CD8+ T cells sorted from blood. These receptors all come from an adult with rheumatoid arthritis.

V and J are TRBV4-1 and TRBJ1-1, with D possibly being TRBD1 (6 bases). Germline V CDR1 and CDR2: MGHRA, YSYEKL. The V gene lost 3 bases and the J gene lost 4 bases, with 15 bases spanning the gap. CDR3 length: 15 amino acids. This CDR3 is CASSHKGGGVTEAFF. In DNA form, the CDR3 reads TGCGCCAGCAGCCATAAAGGGGGAGGGGTCACTGAAGCTTTCTTT.

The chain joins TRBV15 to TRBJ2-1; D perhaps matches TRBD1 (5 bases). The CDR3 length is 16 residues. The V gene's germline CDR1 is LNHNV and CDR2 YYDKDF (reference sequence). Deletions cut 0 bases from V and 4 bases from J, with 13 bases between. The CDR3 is CATSRDSLQEYNEQFF. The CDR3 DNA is TGTGCCACCAGCAGAGATAGTCTACAGGAGTACAATGAGCAGTTCTTC.

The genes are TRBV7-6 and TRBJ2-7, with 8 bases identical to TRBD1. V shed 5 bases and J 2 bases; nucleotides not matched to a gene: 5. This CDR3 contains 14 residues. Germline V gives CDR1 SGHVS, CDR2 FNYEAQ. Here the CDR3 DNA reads TGTGCCAGCAGCCCGCGGGACAGGACCTACGAGCAGTACTTC. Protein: CASSPRDRTYEQYF.

In nucleotides, the CDR3 is TGTGCCAGCAGTTACGGGGACAGTCCGTCTGGAAACACCATATATTTT. This gives the protein CASSYGDSPSGNTIYF. This chain links TRBV6-6 with TRBJ1-3; 7 nucleotides match TRBD1. The junction had 5 bases not matched to a gene; V was cut back by 2 bases and J by 1 base. This CDR3 has 16 amino acids. The V gene's germline CDR1 is MNHNY and CDR2 SVGAGI (reference sequence).

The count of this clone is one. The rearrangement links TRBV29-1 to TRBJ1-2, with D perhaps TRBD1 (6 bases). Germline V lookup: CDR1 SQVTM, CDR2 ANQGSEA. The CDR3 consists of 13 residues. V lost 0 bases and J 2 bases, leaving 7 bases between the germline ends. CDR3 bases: TGCAGCGTTGAAGACCAGGGGAACTATGGCTACACCTTC. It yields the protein CSVEDQGNYGYTF.

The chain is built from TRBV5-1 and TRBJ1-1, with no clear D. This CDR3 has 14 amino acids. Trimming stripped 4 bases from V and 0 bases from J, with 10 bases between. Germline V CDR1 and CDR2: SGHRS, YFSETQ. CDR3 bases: TGCGCCAGCAGCCCGGACGCTATGAACACTGAAGCTTTCTTT. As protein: CASSPDAMNTEAFF. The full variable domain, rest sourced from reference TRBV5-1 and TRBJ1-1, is KAGVTQTPRYLIKTRGQQVTLSCSPISGHRSVSWYQQTPGQGLQFLFEYFSETQRNKGNFPGRFSGRQFSNSRSEMNVSTLELGDSALYLCASSPDAMNTEAFFGQGTRLTVV.

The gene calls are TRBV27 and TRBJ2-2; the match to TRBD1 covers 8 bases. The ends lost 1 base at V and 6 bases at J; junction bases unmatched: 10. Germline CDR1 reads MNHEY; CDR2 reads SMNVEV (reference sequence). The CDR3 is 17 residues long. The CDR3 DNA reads TGTGCCAGCAGTTTATTCCAGGGGGCGCTAGGTTCCGGGGAGCTGTTTTTT. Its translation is CASSLFQGALGSGELFF.

The CDR3 is CASSRLSMATDTQYF. CDR3 DNA: TGTGCCAGCAGTCGTCTTTCCATGGCCACAGATACGCAGTATTTT. The V gene is TRBV5-4, the J gene TRBJ2-3; D remains unclear. The CDR3 extends over 15 amino acids. CDR1 is SGHNT, CDR2 YYREEE, per germline (reference sequence). The V and J ends lost 5 bases and 2 bases respectively, with 15 bases between them.

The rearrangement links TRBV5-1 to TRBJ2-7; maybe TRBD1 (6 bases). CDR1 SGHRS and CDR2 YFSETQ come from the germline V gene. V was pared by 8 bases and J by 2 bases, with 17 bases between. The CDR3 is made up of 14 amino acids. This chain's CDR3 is CARASQGFPYEQYF. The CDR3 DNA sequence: TGCGCCAGGGCTTCGCAGGGGTTTCCCTACGAGCAGTACTTC.

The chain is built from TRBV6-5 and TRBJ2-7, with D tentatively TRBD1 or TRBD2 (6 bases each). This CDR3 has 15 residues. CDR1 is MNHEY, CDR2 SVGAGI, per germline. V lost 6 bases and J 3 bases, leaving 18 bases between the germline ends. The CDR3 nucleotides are TGTGCCAGCAGGGAGGGTGGACAGCCGAACTACGAGCAGTACTTC. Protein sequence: CASREGGQPNYEQYF.

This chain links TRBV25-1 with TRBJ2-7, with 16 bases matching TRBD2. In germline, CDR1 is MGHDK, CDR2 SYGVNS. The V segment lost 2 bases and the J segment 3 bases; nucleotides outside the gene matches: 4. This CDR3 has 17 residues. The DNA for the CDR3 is TGTGCCAGCAGTGAAGGGACTAGCGGGAGGGCCATCTACGAGCAGTACTTC. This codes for CASSEGTSGRAIYEQYF.

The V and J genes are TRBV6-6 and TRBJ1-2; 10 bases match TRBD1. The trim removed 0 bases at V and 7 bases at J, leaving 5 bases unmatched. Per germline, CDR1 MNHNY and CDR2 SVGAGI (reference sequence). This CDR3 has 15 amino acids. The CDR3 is CASSYSGQGLGGYTF. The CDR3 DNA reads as TGTGCCAGCAGTTACTCGGGACAGGGGCTAGGTGGCTACACCTTC.